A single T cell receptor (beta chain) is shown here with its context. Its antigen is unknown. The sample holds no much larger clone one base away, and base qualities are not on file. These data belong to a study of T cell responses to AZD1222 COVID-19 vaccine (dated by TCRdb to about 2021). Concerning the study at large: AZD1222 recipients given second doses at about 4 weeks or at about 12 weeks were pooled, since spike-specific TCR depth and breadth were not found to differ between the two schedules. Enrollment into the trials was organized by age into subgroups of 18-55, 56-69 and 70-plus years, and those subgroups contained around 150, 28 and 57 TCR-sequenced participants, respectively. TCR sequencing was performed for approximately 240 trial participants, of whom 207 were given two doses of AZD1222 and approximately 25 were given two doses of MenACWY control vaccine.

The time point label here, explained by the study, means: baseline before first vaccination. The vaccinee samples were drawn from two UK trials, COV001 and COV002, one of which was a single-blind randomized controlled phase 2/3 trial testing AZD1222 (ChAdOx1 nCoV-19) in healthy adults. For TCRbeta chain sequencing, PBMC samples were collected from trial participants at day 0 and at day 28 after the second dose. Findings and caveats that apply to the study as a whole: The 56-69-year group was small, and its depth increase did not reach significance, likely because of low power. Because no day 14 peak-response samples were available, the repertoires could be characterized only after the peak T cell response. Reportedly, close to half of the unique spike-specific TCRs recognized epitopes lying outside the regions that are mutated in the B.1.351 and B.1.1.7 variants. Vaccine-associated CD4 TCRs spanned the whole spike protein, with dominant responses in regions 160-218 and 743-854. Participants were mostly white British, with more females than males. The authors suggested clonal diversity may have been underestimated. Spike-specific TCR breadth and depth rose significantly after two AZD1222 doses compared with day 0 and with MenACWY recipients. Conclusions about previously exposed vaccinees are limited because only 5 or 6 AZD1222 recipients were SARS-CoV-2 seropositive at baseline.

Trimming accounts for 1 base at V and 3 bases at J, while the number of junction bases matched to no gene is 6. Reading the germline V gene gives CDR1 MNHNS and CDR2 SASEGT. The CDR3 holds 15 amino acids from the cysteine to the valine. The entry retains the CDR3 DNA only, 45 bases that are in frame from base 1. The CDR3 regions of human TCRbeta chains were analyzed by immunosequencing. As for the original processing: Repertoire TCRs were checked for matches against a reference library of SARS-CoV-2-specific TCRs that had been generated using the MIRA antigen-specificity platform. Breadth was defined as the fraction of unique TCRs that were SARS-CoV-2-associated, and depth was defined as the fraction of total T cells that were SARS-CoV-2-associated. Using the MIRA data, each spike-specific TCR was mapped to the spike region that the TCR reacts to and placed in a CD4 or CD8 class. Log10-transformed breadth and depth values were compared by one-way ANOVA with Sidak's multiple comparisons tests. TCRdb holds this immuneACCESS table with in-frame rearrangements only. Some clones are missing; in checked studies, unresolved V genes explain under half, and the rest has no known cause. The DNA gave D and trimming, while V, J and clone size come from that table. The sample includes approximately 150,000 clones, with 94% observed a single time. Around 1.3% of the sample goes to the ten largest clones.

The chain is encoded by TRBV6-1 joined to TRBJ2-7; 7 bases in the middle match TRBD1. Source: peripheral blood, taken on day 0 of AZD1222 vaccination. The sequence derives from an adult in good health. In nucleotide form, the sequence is TGTGCCAGCAGTGAAGAAGGGGGCGTTCGCTACGAGCAGTACGTC. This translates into CASSEEGGVRYEQYV.